The clone carrying this TCR beta chain was observed a handful of times. What it binds is not known. Germline CDR1 SQVTM, CDR2 ANQGSEA. There are 11 residues in the CDR3. With 0 bases removed from V and 9 bases from J, the gap between germline ends came to 9 bases. This specimen belongs to a study of high-grade serous ovarian cancer treatment subgroups. Study-wide results and limits: Repertoire similarity ranged about 0.095 to 0.8 between tumors of one patient.

Tumor tissue was taken before any definitive surgery or chemotherapy was given. The protocol was immunoSEQ multiplex PCR, while the TCRdb copy is restricted to in-frame clones and leaves out a portion. The table includes more than 950 clones, 65% to 75% detected once. The receptor comes from a human donor with high-grade serous ovarian cancer. The sequenced material came from tumor tissue. The rearrangement links TRBV29-1 to TRBJ2-7; the D gene is possibly TRBD2 (5 bases). CDR3 amino acids: CSVEDVARQYF. The CDR3 DNA reads TGCAGCGTTGAAGATGTAGCGAGGCAGTACTTC.